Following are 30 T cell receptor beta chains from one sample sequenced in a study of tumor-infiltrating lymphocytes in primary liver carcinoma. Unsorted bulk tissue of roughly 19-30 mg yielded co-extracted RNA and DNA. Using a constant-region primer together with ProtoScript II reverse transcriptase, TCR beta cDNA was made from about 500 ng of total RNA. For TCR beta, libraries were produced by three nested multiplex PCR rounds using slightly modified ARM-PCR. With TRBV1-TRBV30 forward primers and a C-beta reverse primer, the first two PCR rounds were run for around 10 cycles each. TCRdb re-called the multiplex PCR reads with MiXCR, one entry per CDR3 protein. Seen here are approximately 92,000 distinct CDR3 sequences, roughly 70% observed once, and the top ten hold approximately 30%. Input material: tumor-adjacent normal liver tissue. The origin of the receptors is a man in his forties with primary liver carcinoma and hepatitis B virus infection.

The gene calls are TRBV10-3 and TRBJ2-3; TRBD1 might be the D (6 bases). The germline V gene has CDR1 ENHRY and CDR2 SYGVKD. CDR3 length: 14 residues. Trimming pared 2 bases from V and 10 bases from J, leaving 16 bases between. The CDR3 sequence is CAISEGTKPRAQYF. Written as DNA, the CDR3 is TGTGCCATCAGTGAGGGGACAAAACCTAGGGCGCAGTATTTT.

The CDR3: CASSLRRGPYVQYF. CDR3 nucleotides: TGTGCCAGCAGCTTACGGAGGGGGCCCTACGTACAGTACTTC. V gene TRBV11-2 combines with J gene TRBJ2-7, with D maybe TRBD1 (7 bases). CDR3 length: 14 amino acids. V gave up 2 bases and J gave up 10 bases, with 18 bases separating them. The germline V gene has CDR1 SGHAT and CDR2 FQNNGV.

The CDR3 sequence: CGNYLGGGGFNVTSSSTDTQYF. The CDR3 nucleotides are TGTGGCAACTATTTGGGAGGTGGCGGCTTCAATGTGACGTCGTCTAGCACAGATACGCAGTATTTT. This sequence joins TRBV11-2 and TRBJ2-3, with D maybe TRBD2 (6 bases). The CDR3 totals 22 residues. Per germline, CDR1 SGHAT and CDR2 FQNNGV.

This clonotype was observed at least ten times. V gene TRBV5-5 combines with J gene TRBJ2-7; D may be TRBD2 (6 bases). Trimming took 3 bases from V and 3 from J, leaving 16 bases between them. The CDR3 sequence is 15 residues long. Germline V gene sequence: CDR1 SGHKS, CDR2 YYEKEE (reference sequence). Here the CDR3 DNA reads TGTGCCAGCAGCTACTCTTACGGGAGCTACTACGAGCAGTACTTC. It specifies CASSYSYGSYYEQYF.

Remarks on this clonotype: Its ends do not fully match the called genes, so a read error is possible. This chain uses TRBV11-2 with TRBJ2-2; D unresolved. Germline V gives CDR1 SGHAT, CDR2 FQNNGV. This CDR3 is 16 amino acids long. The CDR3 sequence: CACSPHTPANIGELFF. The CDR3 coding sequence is TGTGCCTGCAGCCCCCACACCCCCGCGAACATCGGGGAGCTGTTTTTT.

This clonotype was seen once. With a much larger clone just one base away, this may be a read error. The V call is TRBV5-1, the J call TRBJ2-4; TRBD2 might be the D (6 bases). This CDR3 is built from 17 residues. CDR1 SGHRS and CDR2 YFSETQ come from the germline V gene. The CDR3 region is CVSSLAGGQVAKNIQYF. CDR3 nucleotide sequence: TGCGTCAGCAGCTTGGCCGGAGGGCAGGTGGCCAAAAACATTCAGTACTTC.

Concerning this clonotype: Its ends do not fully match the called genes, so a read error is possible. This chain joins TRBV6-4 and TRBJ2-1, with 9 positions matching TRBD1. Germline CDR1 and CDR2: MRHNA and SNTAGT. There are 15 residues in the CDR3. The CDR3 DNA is TGTGCCGGCAGTGAAGGGACAGGGACAGTTCATGAGCAGTTCTTC. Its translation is CAGSEGTGTVHEQFF.

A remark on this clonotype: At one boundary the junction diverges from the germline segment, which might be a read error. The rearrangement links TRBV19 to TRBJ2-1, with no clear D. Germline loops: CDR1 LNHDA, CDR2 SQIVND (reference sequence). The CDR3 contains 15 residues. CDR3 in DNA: TGTGCCAGTAGTATGCAGGCCGGCTCCTACAATGAGCGGTTCTTC. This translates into CASSMQAGSYNERFF.

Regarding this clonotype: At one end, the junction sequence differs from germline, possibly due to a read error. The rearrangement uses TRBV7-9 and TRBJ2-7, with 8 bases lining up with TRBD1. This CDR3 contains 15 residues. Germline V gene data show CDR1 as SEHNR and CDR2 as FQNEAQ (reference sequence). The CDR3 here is CASNLLGTGHHKQYF. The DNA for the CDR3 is TGTGCCAGCAACTTACTTGGGACAGGCCACCACAAGCAGTACTTC.

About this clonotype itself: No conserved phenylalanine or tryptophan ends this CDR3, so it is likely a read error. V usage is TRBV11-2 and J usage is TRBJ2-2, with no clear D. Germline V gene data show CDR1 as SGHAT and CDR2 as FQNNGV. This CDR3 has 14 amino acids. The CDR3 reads CASSLNWNTVELFY. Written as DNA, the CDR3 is TGTGCCAGCAGCTTAAATTGGAACACCGTGGAGCTGTTTTAT.

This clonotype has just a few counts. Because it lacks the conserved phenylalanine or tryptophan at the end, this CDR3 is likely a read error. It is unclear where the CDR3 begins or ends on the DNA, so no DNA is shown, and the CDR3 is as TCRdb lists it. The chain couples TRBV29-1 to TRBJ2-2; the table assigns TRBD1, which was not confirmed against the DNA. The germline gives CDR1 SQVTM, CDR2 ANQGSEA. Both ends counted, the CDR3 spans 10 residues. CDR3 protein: CSVGQGKLFL.

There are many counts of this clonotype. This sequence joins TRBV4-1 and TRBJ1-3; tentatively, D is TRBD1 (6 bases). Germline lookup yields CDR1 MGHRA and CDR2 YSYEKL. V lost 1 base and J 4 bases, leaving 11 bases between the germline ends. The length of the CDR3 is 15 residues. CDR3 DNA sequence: TGCGCCAGCAGCCAAGCTTACAGGGACGGAAACACCATATATTTT. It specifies CASSQAYRDGNTIYF.

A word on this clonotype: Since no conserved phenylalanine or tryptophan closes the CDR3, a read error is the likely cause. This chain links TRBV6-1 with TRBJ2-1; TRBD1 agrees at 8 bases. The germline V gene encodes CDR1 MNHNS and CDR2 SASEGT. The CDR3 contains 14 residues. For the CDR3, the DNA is TGTGCCAGTAGTGAGTGGCAGGGGGCGGATGAGCAGTTCTCC. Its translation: CASSEWQGADEQFS.

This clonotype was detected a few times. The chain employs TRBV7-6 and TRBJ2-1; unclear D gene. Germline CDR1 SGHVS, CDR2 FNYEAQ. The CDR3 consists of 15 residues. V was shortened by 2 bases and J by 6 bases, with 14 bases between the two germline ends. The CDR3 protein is CASSLIGSNVNEQFF. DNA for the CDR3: TGTGCCAGCAGCTTAATTGGTAGTAACGTCAATGAGCAGTTCTTC.

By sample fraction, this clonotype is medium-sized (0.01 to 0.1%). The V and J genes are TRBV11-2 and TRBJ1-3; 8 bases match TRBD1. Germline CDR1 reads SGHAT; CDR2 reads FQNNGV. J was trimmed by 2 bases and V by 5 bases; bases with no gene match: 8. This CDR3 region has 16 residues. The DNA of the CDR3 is TGTGCCAGCAGCATCGGACAGGGCAGTCCTGGAAACACCATATATTTT. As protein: CASSIGQGSPGNTIYF.

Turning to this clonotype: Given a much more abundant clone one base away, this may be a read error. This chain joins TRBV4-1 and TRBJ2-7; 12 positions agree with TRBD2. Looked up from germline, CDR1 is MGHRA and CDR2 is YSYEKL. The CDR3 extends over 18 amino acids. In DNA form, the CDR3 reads TGCGCCAGCAACCAAGGGAACGCCCTAGCGGGAGGGCCAGGAGAGCAGTACTTC. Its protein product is CASNQGNALAGGPGEQYF.

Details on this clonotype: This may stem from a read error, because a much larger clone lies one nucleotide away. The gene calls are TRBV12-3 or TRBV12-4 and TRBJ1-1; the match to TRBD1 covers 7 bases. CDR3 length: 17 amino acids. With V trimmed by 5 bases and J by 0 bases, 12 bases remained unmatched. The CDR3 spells CASSPLLTGTVNTEAFF. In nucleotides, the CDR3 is TGTGCCAGCAGTCCCCTCCTAACCGGGACAGTGAACACTGAAGCTTTCTTT.

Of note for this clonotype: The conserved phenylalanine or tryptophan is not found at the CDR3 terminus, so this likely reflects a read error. CDR3 region: CASSLGAGGSDTQYY. The CDR3 bases are TGTGCCAGCAGTTTAGGTGCGGGAGGTTCAGATACGCAGTATTAT. The chain uses TRBV12-3 or TRBV12-4 and TRBJ2-3, with TRBD2 matching over 8 bases. This CDR3 has 15 amino acids. V dropped 1 base and J dropped 4; count of bases not matched to a gene: 4.

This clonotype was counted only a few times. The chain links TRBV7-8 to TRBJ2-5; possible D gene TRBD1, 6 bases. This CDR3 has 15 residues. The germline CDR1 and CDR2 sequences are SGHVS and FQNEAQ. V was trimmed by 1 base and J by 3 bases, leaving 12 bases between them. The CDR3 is CASSLGQVHKETQYF. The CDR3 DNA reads TGTGCCAGCAGCTTAGGACAGGTACACAAAGAGACCCAGTACTTC.

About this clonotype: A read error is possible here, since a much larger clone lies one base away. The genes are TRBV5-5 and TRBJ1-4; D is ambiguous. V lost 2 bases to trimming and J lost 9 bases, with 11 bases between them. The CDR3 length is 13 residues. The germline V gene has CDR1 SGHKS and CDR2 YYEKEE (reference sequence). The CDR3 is CASSLGVNKKLFF. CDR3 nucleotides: TGTGCCAGCAGCTTAGGTGTCAACAAAAAACTGTTTTTT.

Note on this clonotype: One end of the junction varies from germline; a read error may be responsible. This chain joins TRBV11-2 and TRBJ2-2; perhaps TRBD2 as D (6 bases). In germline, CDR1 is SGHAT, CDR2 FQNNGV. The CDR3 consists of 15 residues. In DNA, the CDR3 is TGTGCCAGCAGCTTTGCGAGATCGAACACCGGGGGGCTGTTTTTT. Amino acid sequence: CASSFARSNTGGLFF.

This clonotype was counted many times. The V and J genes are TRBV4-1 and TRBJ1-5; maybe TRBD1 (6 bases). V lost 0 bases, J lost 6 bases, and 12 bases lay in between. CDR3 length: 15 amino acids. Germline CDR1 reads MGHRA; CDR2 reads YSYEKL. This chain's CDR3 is CASSQEGGEGQPQHF. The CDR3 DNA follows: TGCGCCAGCAGCCAAGAAGGGGGAGAGGGTCAGCCCCAGCATTTT.

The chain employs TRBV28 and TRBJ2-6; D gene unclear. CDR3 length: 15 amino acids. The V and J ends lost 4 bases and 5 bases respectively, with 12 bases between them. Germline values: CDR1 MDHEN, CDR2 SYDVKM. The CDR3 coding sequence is TGTGCCAGCAGTTCGACAACCCTTTGGGCCAACGTCCTGACTTTC. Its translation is CASSSTTLWANVLTF.

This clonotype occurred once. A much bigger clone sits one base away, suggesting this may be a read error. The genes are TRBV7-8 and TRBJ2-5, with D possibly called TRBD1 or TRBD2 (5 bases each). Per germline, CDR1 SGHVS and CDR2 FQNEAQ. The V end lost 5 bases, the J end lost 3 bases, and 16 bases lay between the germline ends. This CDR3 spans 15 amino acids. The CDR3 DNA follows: TGTGCCAGCAGCAACTACTGGGACGGGAAAGAGACCCAGTACTTC. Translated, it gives CASSNYWDGKETQYF.

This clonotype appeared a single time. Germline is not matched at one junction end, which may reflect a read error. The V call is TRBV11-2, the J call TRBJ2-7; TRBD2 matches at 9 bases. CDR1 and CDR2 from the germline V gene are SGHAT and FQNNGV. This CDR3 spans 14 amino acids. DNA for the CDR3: TGTGCCAGCAGCTCTAGCGGGAACCGCCACGAGCAGCATTTC. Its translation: CASSSSGNRHEQHF.

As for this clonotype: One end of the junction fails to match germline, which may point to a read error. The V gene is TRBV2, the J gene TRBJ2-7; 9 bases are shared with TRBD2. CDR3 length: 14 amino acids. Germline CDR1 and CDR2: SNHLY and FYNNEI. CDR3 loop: CASREAGGSGEQYF. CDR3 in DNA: TGTGCCAGCAGGGAAGCGGGAGGAAGCGGCGAGCAGTACTTC.

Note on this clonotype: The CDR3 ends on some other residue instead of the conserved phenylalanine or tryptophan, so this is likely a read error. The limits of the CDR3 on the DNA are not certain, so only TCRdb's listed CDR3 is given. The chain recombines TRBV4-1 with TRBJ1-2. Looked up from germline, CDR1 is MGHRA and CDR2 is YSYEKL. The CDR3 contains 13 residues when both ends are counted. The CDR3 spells CASSETADYGCTI.

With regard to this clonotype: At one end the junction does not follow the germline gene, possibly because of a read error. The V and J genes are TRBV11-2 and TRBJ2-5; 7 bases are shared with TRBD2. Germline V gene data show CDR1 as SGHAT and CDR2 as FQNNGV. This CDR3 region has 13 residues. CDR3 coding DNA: TGTGCCAGTAGTCGGGGGGACCAAGAGAGCCAGTACTTC. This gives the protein CASSRGDQESQYF.

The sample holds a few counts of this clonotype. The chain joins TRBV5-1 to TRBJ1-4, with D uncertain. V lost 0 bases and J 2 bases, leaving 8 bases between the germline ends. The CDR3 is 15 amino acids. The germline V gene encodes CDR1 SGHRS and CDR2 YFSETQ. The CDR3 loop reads CASSLGAVTNEKLFF. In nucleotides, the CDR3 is TGCGCCAGCAGCTTGGGGGCGGTCACTAATGAAAAACTGTTTTTT.

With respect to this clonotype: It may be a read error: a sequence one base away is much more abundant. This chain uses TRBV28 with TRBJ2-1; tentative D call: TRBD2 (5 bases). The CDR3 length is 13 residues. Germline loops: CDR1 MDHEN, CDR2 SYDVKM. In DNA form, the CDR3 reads TGTGTCAGCATGCCAAGCGGAAGCAATGAGCAGTTCTTC. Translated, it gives CVSMPSGSNEQFF.